This TCR beta chain was recorded in a study of T cell changes during pregnancy in multiple sclerosis. Germline V gene lookup returns CDR1 LGHNA and CDR2 YSLEER. The CDR3 contains 18 residues. V dropped 0 bases and J dropped 0 bases, with 15 bases sitting between them. TCRdb's table, derived via immunoSEQ multiplex PCR, lists solely in-frame clones and lacks some. In the table there are 45,000 to 55,000 clones, around 92% of which are singletons. Sample: peripheral blood, taken in the third trimester of pregnancy. The chain links TRBV4-3 to TRBJ2-1, with D tentatively TRBD2 (6 bases). The clonotype comes from a female donor with multiple sclerosis, enrolled in a pregnancy study. CDR3 in amino acids: CASSQDREVIGSYNEQFF. The CDR3 region has the DNA TGCGCCAGCAGCCAAGACAGGGAGGTTATAGGCTCCTACAATGAGCAGTTCTTC.